This T cell receptor (beta chain) was retrieved from a study of T cell responses to AZD1222 COVID-19 vaccine (dated by TCRdb to the early 2020s). Regarding the research as a whole: TCR sequencing was performed for about 250 trial participants, of whom around 200 were given two doses of AZD1222 and approximately 26 were given two doses of MenACWY control vaccine. Trial participants were enrolled by age into 18-55, 56-69 and 70-plus year subgroups, with 148, 28 and 57 TCR-sequenced participants respectively. Overall results and qualifications from the work: Conclusions about previously exposed vaccinees are limited because only six or seven AZD1222 recipients were SARS-CoV-2 seropositive at baseline. No day 14 peak-response samples were available, so repertoires were characterized only after the peak T cell response. After two AZD1222 doses, spike-specific TCR breadth and depth were significantly higher than at day 0 and than in MenACWY recipients. Nearly half of unique spike-specific TCRs reportedly recognized epitopes outside regions mutated in the B.1.351 and B.1.1.7 variants. Participants were mostly white British, with more females than males. The authors suggested clonal diversity may have been underestimated. In the small 56-69-year group, the increase in depth fell short of significance, most likely because of low power. CD4 TCRs associated with the vaccine covered the entire spike protein, and the dominant responses were in regions 160-218 and 743-854.

The time point label here, explained by the study, means: about 28 days (+/-7) after the second vaccine dose. Because spike-specific TCR depth and breadth did not differ between the two schedules, AZD1222 recipients who got a second dose at roughly 4 weeks were pooled with those who got a second dose at roughly 12 weeks. Samples from vaccinated people were obtained from the UK trials COV001 and COV002, which included a single-blind randomized controlled phase 2/3 trial of AZD1222 (ChAdOx1 nCoV-19) in healthy adults. For TCRbeta chain sequencing, PBMC samples were collected from trial participants at day 0 and at day 28 after the second dose. The CDR3 regions of human TCRbeta chains were subjected to immunosequencing. Per the source publication's procedure: Repertoire TCRs were checked for matches against a reference library of SARS-CoV-2-specific TCRs that had been generated using the MIRA antigen-specificity platform. Breadth was defined as the fraction of unique TCRs that were SARS-CoV-2-associated. Depth was defined as the fraction of total T cells that were SARS-CoV-2-associated. Using the MIRA data, each spike-specific TCR was mapped to the spike region that the TCR reacts to and placed in a CD4 or CD8 class. Log10-transformed breadth and depth values were compared by one-way ANOVA with Sidak's multiple comparisons tests. As stored in TCRdb, this immuneACCESS dataset retains in-frame rearrangements with V and J assigned. A fraction of the clones does not appear; measured against another copy, unresolved V genes explain less than half of the discrepancy, and the remainder lacks a known reason. From that table come the V and J calls and clone size; the DNA was used to work out D and trimming. The sample has about 150,000 clones on record, roughly 89% of them singletons. The leading ten clones occupy roughly 1.5% of the sample.

A word on this clone: The target of this receptor is not known. Base qualities are not at hand, and no much larger clone is one base apart.

The germline V gene supplies CDR1 KGHDR and CDR2 SFDVKD. The CDR3, from cysteine to phenylalanine, totals 13 residues. Here the CDR3 DNA is all that survives: 39 bases in frame from base 1. V is reduced by 5 bases and J by 1 base, leaving a spacing of 4 bases between them. This sequence was found in an adult who received the AZD1222 COVID-19 vaccine. The chain links TRBV24-1 with TRBJ2-2; no D gene is confidently identified. Specimen: peripheral blood, collected 28 days after the second AZD1222 dose. The sequenced DNA is TGTGCCACCAGTGGTAAGAACACCGGGGAGCTGTTTTTT. This is translated as CATSGKNTGELFF.